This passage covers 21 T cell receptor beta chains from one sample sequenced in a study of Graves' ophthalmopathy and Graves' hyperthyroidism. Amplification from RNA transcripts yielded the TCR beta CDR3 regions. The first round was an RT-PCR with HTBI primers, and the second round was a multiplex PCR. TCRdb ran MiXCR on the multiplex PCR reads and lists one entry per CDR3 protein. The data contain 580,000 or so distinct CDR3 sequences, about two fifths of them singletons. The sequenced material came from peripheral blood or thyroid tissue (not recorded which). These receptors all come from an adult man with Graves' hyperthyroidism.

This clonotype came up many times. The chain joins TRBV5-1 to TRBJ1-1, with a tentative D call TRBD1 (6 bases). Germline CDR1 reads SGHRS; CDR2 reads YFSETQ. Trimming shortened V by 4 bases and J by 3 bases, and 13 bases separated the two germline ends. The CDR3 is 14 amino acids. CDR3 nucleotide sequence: TGCGCCAGCAGCCCCCGGGACACCTACACTGAAGCTTTCTTT. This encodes CASSPRDTYTEAFF.

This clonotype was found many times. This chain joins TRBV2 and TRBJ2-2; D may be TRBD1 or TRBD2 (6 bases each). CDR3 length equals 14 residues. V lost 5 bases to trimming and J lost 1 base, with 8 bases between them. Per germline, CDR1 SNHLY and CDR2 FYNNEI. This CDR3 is CASSRGRNTGELFF. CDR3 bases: TGTGCCAGCAGTCGGGGGCGGAACACCGGGGAGCTGTTTTTT.

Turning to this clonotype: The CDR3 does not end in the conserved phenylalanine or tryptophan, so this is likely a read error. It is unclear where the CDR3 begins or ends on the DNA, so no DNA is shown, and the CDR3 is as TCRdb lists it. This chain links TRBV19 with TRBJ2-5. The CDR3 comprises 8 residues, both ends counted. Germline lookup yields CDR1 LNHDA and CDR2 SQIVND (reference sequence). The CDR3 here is CASSVSVL.

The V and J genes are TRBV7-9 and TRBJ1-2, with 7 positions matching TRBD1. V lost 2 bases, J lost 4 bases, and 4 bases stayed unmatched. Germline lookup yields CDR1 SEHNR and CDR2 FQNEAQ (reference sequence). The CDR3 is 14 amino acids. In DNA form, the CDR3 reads TGTGCCAGCAGCTTACTCTCAGGGGGCTATGGCTACACCTTC. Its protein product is CASSLLSGGYGYTF. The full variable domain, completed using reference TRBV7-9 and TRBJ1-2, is DTGVSQNPRHKITKRGQNVTFRCDPISEHNRLYWYRQTLGQGPEFLTYFQNEAQLEKSRLLSDRFSAERPKGSFSTLEIQRTEQGDSAMYLCASSLLSGGYGYTFGSGTRLTVV.

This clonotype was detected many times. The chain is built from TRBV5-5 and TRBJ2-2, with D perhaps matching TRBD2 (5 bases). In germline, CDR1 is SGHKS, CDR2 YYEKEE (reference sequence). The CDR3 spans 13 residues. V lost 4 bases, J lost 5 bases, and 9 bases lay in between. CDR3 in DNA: TGTGCCAGCAGCCCCCCGGGGACCGGGGAGCTGTTTTTT. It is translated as CASSPPGTGELFF.

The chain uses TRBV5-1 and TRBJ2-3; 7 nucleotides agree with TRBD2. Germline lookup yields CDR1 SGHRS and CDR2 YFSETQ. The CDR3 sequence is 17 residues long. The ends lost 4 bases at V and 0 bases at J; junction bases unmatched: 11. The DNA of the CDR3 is TGCGCCAGCAGCAGCGGGGAGCGGCGCACTAGCACAGATACGCAGTATTTT. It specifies CASSSGERRTSTDTQYF.

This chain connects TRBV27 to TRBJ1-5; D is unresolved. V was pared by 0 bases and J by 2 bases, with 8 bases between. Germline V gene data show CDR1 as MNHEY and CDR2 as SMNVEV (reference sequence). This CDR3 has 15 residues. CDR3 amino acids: CASSLSGIRNQPQHF. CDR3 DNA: TGTGCCAGCAGTTTATCAGGGATCCGCAATCAGCCCCAGCATTTT.

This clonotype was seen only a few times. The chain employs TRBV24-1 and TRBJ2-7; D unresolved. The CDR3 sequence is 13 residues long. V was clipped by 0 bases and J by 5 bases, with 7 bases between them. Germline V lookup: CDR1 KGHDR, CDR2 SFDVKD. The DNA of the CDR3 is TGTGCCACCAGTGATTTGAGAGGAAACGAGCAGTACTTC. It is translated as CATSDLRGNEQYF.

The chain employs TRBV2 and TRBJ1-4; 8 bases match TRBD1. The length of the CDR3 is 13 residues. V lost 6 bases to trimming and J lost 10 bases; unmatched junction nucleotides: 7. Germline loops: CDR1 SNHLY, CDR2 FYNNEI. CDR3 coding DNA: TGTGCCAGCAGCCCCACACAGGGGGGAAAACTGTTTTTT. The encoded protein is CASSPTQGGKLFF.

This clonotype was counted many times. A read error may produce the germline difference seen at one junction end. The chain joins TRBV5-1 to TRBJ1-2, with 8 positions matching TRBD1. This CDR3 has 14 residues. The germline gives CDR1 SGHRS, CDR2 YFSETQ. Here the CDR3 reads CASSPGQGGYGYTF. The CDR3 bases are TGTGCCAGCAGTCCCGGACAGGGAGGCTATGGCTACACCTTC.

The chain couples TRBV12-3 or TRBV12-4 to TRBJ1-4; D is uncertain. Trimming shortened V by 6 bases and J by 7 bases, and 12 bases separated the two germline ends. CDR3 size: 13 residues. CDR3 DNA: TGTGCCAGCAGCCAAATGGGCCGTGAAAAACTGTTTTTT. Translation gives CASSQMGREKLFF.

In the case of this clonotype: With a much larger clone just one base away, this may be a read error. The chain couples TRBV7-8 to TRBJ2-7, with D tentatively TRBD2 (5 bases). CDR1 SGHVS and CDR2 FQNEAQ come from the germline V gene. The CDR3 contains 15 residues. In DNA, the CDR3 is TGCGCCAGCAGCCAAGATCAGGCTAGCTTGGTCGAGCAGTACTTC. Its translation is CASSQDQASLVEQYF. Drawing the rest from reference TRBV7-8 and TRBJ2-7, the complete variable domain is GAGVSQSPRYKVAKRGQDVALRCDPISGHVSLFWYQQALGQGPEFLTYFQNEAQLDKSGLPSDRFFAERPEGSVSTLKIQRTQQEDSAVYLCASSQDQASLVEQYFGPGTRLTVT.

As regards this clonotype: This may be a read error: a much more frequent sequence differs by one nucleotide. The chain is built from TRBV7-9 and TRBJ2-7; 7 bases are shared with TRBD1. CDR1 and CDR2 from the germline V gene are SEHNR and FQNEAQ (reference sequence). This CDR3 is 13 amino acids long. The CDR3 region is CASSLNRGVERYF. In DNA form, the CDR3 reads TGTGCCAGCAGCTTAAACAGGGGAGTTGAGCGGTACTTC.

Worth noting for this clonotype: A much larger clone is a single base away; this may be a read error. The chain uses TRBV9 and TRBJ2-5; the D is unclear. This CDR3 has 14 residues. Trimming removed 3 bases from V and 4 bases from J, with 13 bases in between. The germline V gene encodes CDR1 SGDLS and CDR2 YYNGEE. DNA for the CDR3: TGTGCCAGCAGCGAGACGCGGAGTGGAGAGACCCAGTACTTC. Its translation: CASSETRSGETQYF. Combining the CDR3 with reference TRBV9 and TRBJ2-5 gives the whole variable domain DSGVTQTPKHLITATGQRVTLRCSPRSGDLSVYWYQQSLDQGLQFLIQYYNGEERAKGNILERFSAQQFPDLHSELNLSSLELGDSALYFCASSETRSGETQYFGPGTRLLVL.

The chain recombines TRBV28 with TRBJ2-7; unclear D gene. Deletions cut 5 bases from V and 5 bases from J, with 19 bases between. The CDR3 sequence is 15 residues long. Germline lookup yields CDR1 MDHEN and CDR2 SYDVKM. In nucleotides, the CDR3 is TGTGCCAGCAGTGGAAGGGAAACCGGGCTGGACGAGCAGTACTTC. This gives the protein CASSGRETGLDEQYF. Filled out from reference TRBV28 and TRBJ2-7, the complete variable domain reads DVKVTQSSRYLVKRTGEKVFLECVQDMDHENMFWYRQDPGLGLRLIYFSYDVKMKEKGDIPEGYSVSREKKERFSLILESASTNQTSMYLCASSGRETGLDEQYFGPGTRLTVT.

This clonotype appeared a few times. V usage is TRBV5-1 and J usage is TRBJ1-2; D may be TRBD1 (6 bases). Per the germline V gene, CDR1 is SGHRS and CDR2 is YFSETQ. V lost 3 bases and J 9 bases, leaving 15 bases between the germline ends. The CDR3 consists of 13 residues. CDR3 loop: CASSSGYGDSYTF. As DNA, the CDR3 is TGCGCCAGCAGCTCCGGTTATGGGGACAGCTACACCTTC.

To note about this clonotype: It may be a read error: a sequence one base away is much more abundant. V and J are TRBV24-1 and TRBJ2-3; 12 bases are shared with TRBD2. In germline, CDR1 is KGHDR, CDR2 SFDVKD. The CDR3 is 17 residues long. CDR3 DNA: TGTACCACCAGTGATTTGACTAGCGGGAGTATCAGAGATACGCAGTATTTT. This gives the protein CTTSDLTSGSIRDTQYF.

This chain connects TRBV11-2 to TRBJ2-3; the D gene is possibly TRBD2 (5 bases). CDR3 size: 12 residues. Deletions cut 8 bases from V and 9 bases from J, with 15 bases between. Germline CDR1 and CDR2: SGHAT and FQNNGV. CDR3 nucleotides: TGTGCCAGCGGCTGGGAGATTGCGACGCAGTATTTT. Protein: CASGWEIATQYF.

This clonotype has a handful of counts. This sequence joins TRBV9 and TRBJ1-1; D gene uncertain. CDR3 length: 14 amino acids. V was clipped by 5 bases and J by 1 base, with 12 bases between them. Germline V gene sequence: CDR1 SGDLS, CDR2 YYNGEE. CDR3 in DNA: TGTGCCAGCAGGAGATTAGCCGGGAACACTGAAGCTTTCTTT. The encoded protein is CASRRLAGNTEAFF.

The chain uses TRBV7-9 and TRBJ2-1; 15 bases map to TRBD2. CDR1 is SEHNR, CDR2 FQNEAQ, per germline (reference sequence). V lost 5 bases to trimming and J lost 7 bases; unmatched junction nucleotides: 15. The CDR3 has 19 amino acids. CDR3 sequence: CASSQGPPGLAGGGNEQFF. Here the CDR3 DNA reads TGTGCCAGCAGCCAAGGGCCGCCGGGACTAGCGGGAGGTGGTAATGAGCAGTTCTTC.

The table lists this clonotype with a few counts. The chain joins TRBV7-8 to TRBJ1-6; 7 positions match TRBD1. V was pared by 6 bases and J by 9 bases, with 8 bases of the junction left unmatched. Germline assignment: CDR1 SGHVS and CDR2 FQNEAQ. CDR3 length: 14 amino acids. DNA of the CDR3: TGTGCCAGCAGATTGAGGGGGCTGAGTTCACCCCTCCACTTT. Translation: CASRLRGLSSPLHF.